This T cell receptor (beta chain) was retrieved from a study of blood T cell repertoires in COVID-19. Study summary: Italy, Spain and the United States were the sources of the convalescent and acute COVID-19 samples.

The CDR3 is 13 amino acids. The germline V gene encodes CDR1 LNHDA and CDR2 SQIVND (reference sequence). The junction had 10 bases not matched to a gene; V was cut back by 7 bases and J by 8 bases. Authors' methods: Using reference gene primer amplification, nucleated cell counts were estimated. This table comes from immunoSEQ multiplex PCR, and its TCRdb copy is limited to in-frame clones, with some not included. The DNA gave D and trimming, while V, J and clone size come from that table. Among about 200,000 clones, about 88% were seen once, and the ten largest hold 15% to 20%. The sequence was collected from a man aged 45-65 years with COVID-19, enrolled during active disease. Sequencing used peripheral blood. This chain uses TRBV19 with TRBJ1-2, with 7 positions matching TRBD1. CDR3 DNA sequence: TGTGCCAGTACAAGGGGGCTCGACGGGGGCTACACCTTC. Amino acid sequence: CASTRGLDGGYTF.